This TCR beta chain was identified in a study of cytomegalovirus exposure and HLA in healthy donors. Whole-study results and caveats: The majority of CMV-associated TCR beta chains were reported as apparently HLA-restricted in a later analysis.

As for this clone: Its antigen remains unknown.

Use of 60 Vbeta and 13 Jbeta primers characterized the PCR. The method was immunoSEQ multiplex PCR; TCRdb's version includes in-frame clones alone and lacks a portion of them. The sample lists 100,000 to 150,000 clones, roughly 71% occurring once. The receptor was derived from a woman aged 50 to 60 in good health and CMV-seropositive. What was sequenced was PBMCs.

The DNA of the CDR3 is TGTGCCAGTAGTTCCCCCGGGACACACCACGCTAAGGAGCATTTT. This sequence encodes CASSSPGTHHAKEHF. V gene TRBV19 combines with J gene TRBJ1-5; a weak D match, TRBD1 (6 bases). There are 15 residues in the CDR3. The V gene's germline CDR1 is LNHDA and CDR2 SQIVND (reference sequence). V gave up 5 bases and J gave up 14 bases, with 25 bases separating them.